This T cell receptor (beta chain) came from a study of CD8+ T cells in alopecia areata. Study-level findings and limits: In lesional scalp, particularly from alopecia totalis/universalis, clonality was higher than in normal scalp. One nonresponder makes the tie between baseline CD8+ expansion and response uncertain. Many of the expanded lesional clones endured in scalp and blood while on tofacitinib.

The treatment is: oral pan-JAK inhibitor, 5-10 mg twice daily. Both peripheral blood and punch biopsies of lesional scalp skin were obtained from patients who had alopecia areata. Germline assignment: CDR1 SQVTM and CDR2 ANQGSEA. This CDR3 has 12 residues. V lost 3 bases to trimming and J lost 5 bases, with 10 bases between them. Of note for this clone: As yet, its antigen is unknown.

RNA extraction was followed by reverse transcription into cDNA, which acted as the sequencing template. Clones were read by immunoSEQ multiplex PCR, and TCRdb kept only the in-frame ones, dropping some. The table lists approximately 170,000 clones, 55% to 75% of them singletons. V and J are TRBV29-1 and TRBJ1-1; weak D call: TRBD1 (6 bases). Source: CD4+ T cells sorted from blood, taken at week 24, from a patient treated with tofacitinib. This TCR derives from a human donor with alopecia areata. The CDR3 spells CSVDRGSTEAFF. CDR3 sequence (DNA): TGCAGCGTTGACAGGGGAAGTACTGAAGCTTTCTTT.